This TCR beta chain comes out of a study of beta chain features in type 1 diabetes. V was shortened by 3 bases and J by 2 bases, with 13 bases between the two germline ends. In germline, CDR1 is SGHTA, CDR2 FQGNSA. The CDR3 is 15 amino acids. Study results and limitations: When cDNA is sequenced, cells with high TCR expression could be over-represented. In all four CD4+ subsets, TCRB CDR3 length was significantly, moderately reduced in type 1 diabetes.

Sorted cells reached over 95% purity in every population. This clone was observed a few times. The target antigen is unknown. Sequencing targeted expressed TCRB transcripts, as all isolated RNA had been reverse transcribed. Read counts averaged roughly 3.7 million for samples of naive, central memory and regulatory T cells. Data came from immunoSEQ multiplex PCR; TCRdb stores just in-frame clones and leaves some out. This table has over 150,000 clones, about a tenth appearing once. The sequenced sample was central memory CD4+ T cells from blood. This TCR was recovered from a man aged 25-45 years with type 1 diabetes. V usage is TRBV7-2 and J usage is TRBJ2-5; D perhaps matches TRBD2 (5 bases). The DNA of the CDR3 is TGTGCCAGCAGCTTCTATCCGGGGATACAAGAGACCCAGTACTTC. Its translation: CASSFYPGIQETQYF.